Here is one T cell receptor beta chain with its context. TCRdb's copy holds only in-frame clones and misses some; the assay was immunoSEQ multiplex PCR. The table lists roughly 130,000 clones, roughly 90% of them singletons, with approximately 10% in the top ten. This sample was taken from a study of PD-1 blockade in mismatch repair-deficient tumors. CDR3 length: 15 residues. Germline V CDR1 and CDR2: SEHNR, FQNEAQ (reference sequence). V shed 3 bases and J shed 1 base, with 10 bases lying between them. The V call is TRBV7-9, the J call TRBJ2-1, with D tentatively TRBD1 (5 bases). The clonotype comes from an adult with mismatch repair-deficient cancer. This specimen consisted of peripheral blood, obtained approximately 73 weeks after starting pembrolizumab. The CDR3, as DNA: TGTGCCAGCAGCTTCAAGACAGAATCCTACAATGAGCAGTTCTTC. This translates into CASSFKTESYNEQFF.